The sequence of this TCR beta chain was determined in a study of OX40 agonist ivuxolimab in advanced cancers. Sequencing was performed with immunoSEQ multiplex PCR; in TCRdb, only in-frame clones are kept and a portion is missing. The repertoire holds about 32,000 clones, with 80% to 90% as singletons. V dropped 1 base and J dropped 5 bases, with 11 bases sitting between them. CDR3 length equals 14 residues. CDR1 and CDR2 (germline): SEHNR, FQNEAQ (reference sequence). The V and J genes are TRBV7-9 and TRBJ1-1, with D tentatively TRBD1 (5 bases). The starting material was CD4+ or CD8+ T cells sorted from blood, obtained in a trial of the OX40 agonist ivuxolimab. The receptor's source is an adult with an advanced solid tumor such as melanoma, head and neck, liver or kidney cancer. The CDR3 coding sequence is TGTGCCAGCAGCTTAGGGAGGGCAGGGACTGAAGCTTTCTTT. Translating it yields CASSLGRAGTEAFF.